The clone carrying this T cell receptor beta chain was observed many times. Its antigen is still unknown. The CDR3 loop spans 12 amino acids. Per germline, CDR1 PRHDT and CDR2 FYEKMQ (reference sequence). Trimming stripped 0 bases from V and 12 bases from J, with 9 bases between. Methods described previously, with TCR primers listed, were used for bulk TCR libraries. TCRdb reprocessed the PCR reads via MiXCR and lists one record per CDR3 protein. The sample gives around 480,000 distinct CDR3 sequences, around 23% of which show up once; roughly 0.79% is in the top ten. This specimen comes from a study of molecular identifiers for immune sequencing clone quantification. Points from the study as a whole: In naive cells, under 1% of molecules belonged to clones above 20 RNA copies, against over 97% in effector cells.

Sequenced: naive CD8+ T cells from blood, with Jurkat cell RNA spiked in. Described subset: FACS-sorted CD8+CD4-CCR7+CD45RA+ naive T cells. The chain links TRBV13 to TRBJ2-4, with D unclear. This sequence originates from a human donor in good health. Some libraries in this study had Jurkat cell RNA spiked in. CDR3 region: CASSLGPASQYF. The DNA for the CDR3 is TGTGCCAGCAGCTTAGGCCCCGCTAGTCAGTACTTC.